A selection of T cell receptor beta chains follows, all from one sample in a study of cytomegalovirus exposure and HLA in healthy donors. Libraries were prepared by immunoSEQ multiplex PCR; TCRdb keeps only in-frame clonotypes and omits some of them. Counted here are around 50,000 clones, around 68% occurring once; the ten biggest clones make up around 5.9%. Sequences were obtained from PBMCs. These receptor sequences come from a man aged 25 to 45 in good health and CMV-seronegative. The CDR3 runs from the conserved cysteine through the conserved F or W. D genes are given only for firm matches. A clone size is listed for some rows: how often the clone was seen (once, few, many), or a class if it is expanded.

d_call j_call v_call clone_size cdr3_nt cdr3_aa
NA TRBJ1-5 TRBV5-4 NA TGTGCCAGCAGCAAGGGGGAGGGATTCGGGAATCAGCCCCAGCATTTT CASSKGEGFGNQPQHF
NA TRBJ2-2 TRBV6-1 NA TGTGCCAGCAGTGTTTTGGGCGGGACGAACACCGGGGAGCTGTTTTTT CASSVLGGTNTGELFF
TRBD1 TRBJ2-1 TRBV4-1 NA TGCGCCAGCAGCCTCGGACAGGGCACTGAGCAGTTCTTC CASSLGQGTEQFF
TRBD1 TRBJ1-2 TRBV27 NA TGTGCCAGCAGTTTATCGACCGGGACAGGGGGTTACACCTTC CASSLSTGTGGYTF
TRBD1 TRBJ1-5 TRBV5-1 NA TGCGCCAGCAGCTTGGGGTCAGGGGGCTATCAGCCCCAGCATTTT CASSLGSGGYQPQHF
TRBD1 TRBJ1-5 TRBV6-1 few TGTGCCAGTCGACAGGGGCAAAGCAATCAGCCCCAGCATTTT CASRQGQSNQPQHF
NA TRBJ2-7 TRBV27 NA TGTGCCAGCATGTATGTTTGGGGGGCCTACGAGCAGTACTTC CASMYVWGAYEQYF
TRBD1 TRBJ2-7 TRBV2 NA TGTGCCAGCAGTGAAAGGGACAGGGGGGGTTCCGACTACGAGCAGTACTTC CASSERDRGGSDYEQYF
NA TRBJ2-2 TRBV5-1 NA TGCGCCAGCCAATCCGGGACACCGAACACCGGGGAGCTGTTTTTT CASQSGTPNTGELFF
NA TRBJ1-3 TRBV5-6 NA TGTGCCAGCAGCTTGGCTGGGGGCTATGGAAACACCATATATTTT CASSLAGGYGNTIYF
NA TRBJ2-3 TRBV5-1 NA TGCGCCAGCAGCTCCCTTTCTTCCGGAGGCACAGATACGCAGTATTTT CASSSLSSGGTDTQYF